The 24 T cell receptor beta chains below were found in one sample sequenced in a study of T cells in Graves' hyperthyroidism and ophthalmopathy (dated by TCRdb to the late 2010s). Receptors were amplified or captured by multiplex PCR. Instrument used: Illumina HiSeq 2000. The TCR beta CDR3 regions were amplified from the RNA transcripts. The first round of RT-PCR for the TCR CDR3 was performed with the HTBI primer set and the Qiagen OneStep RT-PCR kit. TCRdb took the public reads, trimmed them with fastp at Q25, ran MiXCR for clone calling and kept in-frame beta chains. Every distinct CDR3 protein forms one entry, paired with its most common genes and DNA. Here the sample has hundreds of thousands of distinct CDR3 sequences; 13% to 15% occur a single time. The top ten clonotypes cover approximately 12% of the sample. The material sequenced was blood. These receptor sequences come from a woman aged 45-65 years with Graves' ophthalmopathy.

The rearrangement links TRBV5-1 to TRBJ2-5; 10 positions match TRBD1. V lost 4 bases to trimming and J lost 8 bases; unmatched junction nucleotides: 5. This CDR3 is 13 amino acids long. CDR1 is SGHRS and CDR2 is YFSETQ in the germline V gene. The CDR3 loop is CASSGGQGRTQYF. The CDR3 DNA reads as TGCGCCAGCAGCGGGGGACAGGGGAGAACCCAGTACTTC.

This clonotype showed up many times. The V gene is TRBV5-8, the J gene TRBJ2-1, with 8 bases fitting TRBD2. CDR1 SGHTS and CDR2 YDEGEE come from the germline V gene. After removal of 6 bases from V and 8 bases from J, the junction contained 7 bases not matched to a gene. The CDR3 is 13 residues long. The CDR3: CASTRSGRDEQFF. The CDR3 DNA follows: TGTGCCAGCACCCGGAGCGGGAGAGATGAGCAGTTCTTC.

This clonotype was found many times. V usage is TRBV15 and J usage is TRBJ2-1; TRBD2 matches 10 bases. After removal of 0 bases from V and 7 bases from J, the junction contained 15 bases not matched to a gene. The germline V gene has CDR1 LNHNV and CDR2 YYDKDF (reference sequence). This CDR3 contains 19 residues. DNA of the CDR3: TGTGCCACCAGCAGAGAAGGTAGCGGGAGGAATCAAAACAGTAATGAGCAGTTCTTC. It encodes CATSREGSGRNQNSNEQFF.

This clonotype was counted only a few times. This chain uses TRBV11-2 with TRBJ2-3, with 10 bases fitting TRBD2. After removal of 1 base from V and 0 bases from J, the junction contained 16 bases not matched to a gene. Germline lookup yields CDR1 SGHAT and CDR2 FQNNGV. The length of the CDR3 is 21 residues. This CDR3 is CASSLVVAGLARTKSTDTQYF. The CDR3, as DNA: TGTGCCAGCAGCTTAGTTGTAGCGGGACTAGCGCGCACTAAGAGCACAGATACGCAGTATTTT. The full variable domain, its missing parts supplied by reference TRBV11-2 and TRBJ2-3, is EAGVAQSPRYKIIEKRQSVAFWCNPISGHATLYWYQQILGQGPKLLIQFQNNGVVDDSQLPKDRFSAERLKGVDSTLKIQPAKLEDSAVYLCASSLVVAGLARTKSTDTQYFGPGTRLTVL.

This clonotype was found many times. The chain couples TRBV5-1 to TRBJ2-2; 13 positions match TRBD2. The junction had 7 bases not matched to a gene; V was cut back by 3 bases and J by 2 bases. Germline CDR1 and CDR2: SGHRS and YFSETQ. The CDR3 is 18 amino acids. DNA of the CDR3: TGCGCCAGCAGCTACCGACTAGCGGGAGGTACTAACACCGGGGAGCTGTTTTTT. Its protein product is CASSYRLAGGTNTGELFF. Filled out from reference TRBV5-1 and TRBJ2-2, the complete variable domain reads KAGVTQTPRYLIKTRGQQVTLSCSPISGHRSVSWYQQTPGQGLQFLFEYFSETQRNKGNFPGRFSGRQFSNSRSEMNVSTLELGDSALYLCASSYRLAGGTNTGELFFGEGSRLTVL.

This clonotype showed up many times. The chain joins TRBV7-2 to TRBJ2-1; perhaps TRBD2 as D (6 bases). Germline V gene lookup returns CDR1 SGHTA and CDR2 FQGNSA. V was trimmed by 3 bases and J by 7 bases, leaving 19 bases between them. This CDR3 contains 16 residues. In nucleotides, the CDR3 is TGTGCCAGCAGCTTTTTCCCGGGAGTTCGAGGAAATGAGCAGTTCTTC. Protein sequence: CASSFFPGVRGNEQFF. The complete variable domain, with remaining parts taken from reference TRBV7-2 and TRBJ2-1, reads GAGVSQSPSNKVTEKGKDVELRCDPISGHTALYWYRQSLGQGLEFLIYFQGNSAPDKSGLPSDRFSAERTGGSVSTLTIQRTQQEDSAVYLCASSFFPGVRGNEQFFGPGTRLTVL.

This clonotype was counted ten times or more. The V and J genes are TRBV30 and TRBJ1-2; possible D gene TRBD1, 6 bases. Germline CDR1 is GTSNPN and CDR2 is SVGIG (reference sequence). This CDR3 is built from 15 residues. V was clipped by 3 bases and J by 3 bases, with 17 bases between them. Here the CDR3 reads CAWSYTGRIHYGYTF. In nucleotides, the CDR3 is TGTGCCTGGAGCTACACAGGGCGTATACACTATGGCTACACCTTC. The full variable domain, rest sourced from reference TRBV30 and TRBJ1-2, is SQTIHQWPATLVQPVGSPLSLECTVEGTSNPNLYWYRQAAGRGLQLLFYSVGIGQISSEVPQNLSASRPQDRQFILSSKKLLLSDSGFYLCAWSYTGRIHYGYTFGSGTRLTVV.

This clonotype has a count of ten or more. J is TRBJ2-5 and V is TRBV30; TRBD2 agrees at 7 bases. This CDR3 has 15 residues. Germline assignment: CDR1 GTSNPN and CDR2 SVGIG (reference sequence). With 0 bases clipped from V and 3 bases from J, the junction kept 7 bases outside the gene matches. The CDR3 is CAWSVPGGYKETQYF. The CDR3, as DNA: TGTGCCTGGAGTGTACCGGGAGGATATAAAGAGACCCAGTACTTC.

The rearrangement links TRBV5-6 to TRBJ2-1; weak D call: TRBD2 (6 bases). CDR3 length equals 15 residues. Deletions cut 4 bases from V and 7 bases from J, with 18 bases between. The germline gives CDR1 SGHDT, CDR2 YYEEEE. The CDR3 bases are TGTGCCAGCAGCCCCCTAACGGGAGAACAGAATGAGCAGTTCTTC. This gives the protein CASSPLTGEQNEQFF.

This clonotype has more than one count but fewer than ten. The chain couples TRBV4-2 to TRBJ2-3, with 9 bases matching TRBD1. V was clipped by 0 bases and J by 3 bases; unmatched bases: 10. This CDR3 region has 18 residues. Germline CDR1 LGHNA, CDR2 YNFKEQ. The CDR3 loop reads CASSQDFRLGTGTDTQYF. Here the CDR3 DNA reads TGTGCCAGCAGCCAAGATTTTCGTTTGGGGACAGGGACAGATACGCAGTATTTT.

The gene calls are TRBV28 and TRBJ2-1, with 11 positions matching TRBD2. CDR3 length: 13 residues. Germline lookup yields CDR1 MDHEN and CDR2 SYDVKM. Germline trimming cut 10 bases from V and 7 bases from J; bases unmatched to any gene: 6. CDR3 bases: TGTGCCACTGGACTAGCGGGTCTGAATGAGCAGTTCTTC. Its protein product is CATGLAGLNEQFF.

This clonotype appeared many times. A read error may explain this, as a much larger clone is one base away. The rearrangement uses TRBV12-3 or TRBV12-4 and TRBJ2-2; no clear D gene. The CDR3 has 15 residues. V lost 3 bases to trimming and J lost 0 bases, with 8 bases between them. CDR3: CASSLTIANTGELFF. As DNA, the CDR3 is TGTGCCAGCAGTTTGACGATCGCGAACACCGGGGAGCTGTTTTTT.

Many counts were recorded for this clonotype. This chain links TRBV5-1 with TRBJ2-2; weak D call: TRBD1 (6 bases). This CDR3 region has 14 residues. Trimming stripped 0 bases from V and 5 bases from J, with 8 bases between. Germline loops: CDR1 SGHRS, CDR2 YFSETQ. CDR3 protein: CASSLDRETGELFF. Written as DNA, the CDR3 is TGCGCCAGCAGCTTGGACAGGGAGACCGGGGAGCTGTTTTTT.

This clonotype was counted ten times or more. The genes are TRBV20-1 and TRBJ2-5, with 11 nucleotides matching TRBD2. Unmatched junction bases numbered 9, after V lost 3 bases and J lost 6 bases. CDR3 length: 15 amino acids. Germline loops: CDR1 DFQATT, CDR2 SNEGSKA (reference sequence). CDR3 in amino acids: CSARGLADAGKTQYF. CDR3 DNA sequence: TGCAGTGCTAGGGGACTAGCGGACGCGGGGAAGACCCAGTACTTC.

This clonotype has only a few counts. This chain uses TRBV24-1 with TRBJ2-3; maybe TRBD1 (5 bases). Trimming removed 7 bases from V and 1 base from J, with 8 bases in between. This CDR3 contains 13 residues. The germline CDR1 and CDR2 sequences are KGHDR and SFDVKD. CDR3 DNA: TGTGCCACCAGGGCAGGGCGCACAGATACGCAGTATTTT. Translating gives CATRAGRTDTQYF.

This clonotype was observed a handful of times. This chain joins TRBV25-1 and TRBJ1-2; no clear D gene. V was trimmed by 8 bases and J by 2 bases, leaving 12 bases between them. In germline, CDR1 is MGHDK, CDR2 SYGVNS. This CDR3 contains 13 residues. In nucleotides, the CDR3 is TGTGCCAGCTCGCATTGGAACAACTATGGCTACACCTTC. The encoded protein is CASSHWNNYGYTF.

This clonotype was observed a handful of times. The chain links TRBV12-3 or TRBV12-4 to TRBJ2-1; 10 bases are shared with TRBD2. The V and J ends lost 3 bases and 5 bases, in that order; junction bases with no gene match: 4. The CDR3 has 15 residues. The CDR3 DNA reads as TGTGCCAGCAGTTTCCCTAGCGGGGGACACAATGAGCAGTTCTTC. Amino acids: CASSFPSGGHNEQFF.

V gene TRBV10-3 combines with J gene TRBJ2-5, with TRBD2 identical over 7 bases. The CDR3 is 15 residues long. V lost 2 bases, J lost 5 bases, and 8 bases stayed unmatched. Germline loops: CDR1 ENHRY, CDR2 SYGVKD. The CDR3 coding sequence is TGTGCCATCAGTGAGAAAAGCGGGACCCTTGAGACCCAGTACTTC. Amino acid sequence: CAISEKSGTLETQYF.

The chain uses TRBV10-3 and TRBJ2-5, with D possibly matching TRBD1 (6 bases). CDR3 size: 13 residues. In germline, CDR1 is ENHRY, CDR2 SYGVKD. V shed 6 bases and J shed 1 base, with 9 bases lying between them. This CDR3 is CAISRGFQETQYF. DNA for the CDR3: TGTGCCATCAGCAGGGGTTTCCAAGAGACCCAGTACTTC.

With regard to this clonotype: This sequence may be a read error, since a much larger clone differs from it by one base. V gene TRBV12-3 or TRBV12-4 combines with J gene TRBJ2-1; 11 nucleotides agree with TRBD2. The ends lost 6 bases at V and 2 bases at J; junction bases unmatched: 3. The CDR3 consists of 15 residues. The chain's CDR3 is CASRVGLAAYNEQFF. CDR3 in DNA: TGTGCCAGCAGGGTGGGACTAGCGGCCTACAATGAGCAGTTCTTC.

This clonotype was counted once. One base away lies a much larger clone, so this may be a sequencing read error. The chain has TRBV6-1 and TRBJ2-2; TRBD2 might be the D (5 bases). Germline V gene sequence: CDR1 MNHNS, CDR2 SASEGT. The CDR3 sequence is 14 residues long. The CDR3 sequence: CASTSGLFTGKLFF. Here the CDR3 DNA reads TGTGCCAGCACCTCTGGGCTTTTCACCGGGAAGCTGTTTTTT.

At least ten counts were recorded for this clonotype. The V and J genes are TRBV11-2 and TRBJ2-5; 11 bases align to TRBD1. Germline assignment: CDR1 SGHAT and CDR2 FQNNGV. Unmatched junction bases numbered 6, after V lost 4 bases and J lost 5 bases. The CDR3 has 15 amino acids. This CDR3 is CASSSGQGGLETQYF. The CDR3 DNA follows: TGTGCCAGCAGCTCGGGACAGGGGGGACTTGAGACCCAGTACTTC.

This clonotype occurred many times. The chain recombines TRBV28 with TRBJ1-3, with D possibly TRBD1 on 5 matching bases. Germline V CDR1 and CDR2: MDHEN, SYDVKM. The CDR3 is made up of 15 amino acids. V was clipped by 6 bases and J by 2 bases, with 14 bases between them. This CDR3 reads CASRGVEFTGNTIYF. Written as DNA, the CDR3 is TGTGCCAGCAGGGGGGTGGAGTTTACTGGAAACACCATATATTTT.

As concerns this clonotype: This may come from a read error, since a much larger clone is one base off. This CDR3 reads CAGSVVGQGYEQYF. Here the CDR3 DNA reads TGTGCCGGCAGCGTAGTGGGGCAGGGCTACGAGCAGTACTTC. V is TRBV9 and J is TRBJ2-7; D perhaps matches TRBD1 (5 bases). Per the germline V gene, CDR1 is SGDLS and CDR2 is YYNGEE. This CDR3 region has 14 residues.